Ten or more counts support the clone carrying this TCR beta chain. The antigen remains unidentified. This sample was included in a study of blood T cells in healthy people across ages. Study-level information: Template switching recovered approximately one barcoded beta molecule for every two T cells. Study findings and constraints: Donor CMV infection status was unknown, possibly confounding age-related changes in expanded clonotypes. Whereas aged donors had fewer naive CD4+ cells, long-lived donors had more of them and higher diversity.

Germline V CDR1 and CDR2: DFQATT, SNEGSKA (reference sequence). This CDR3 has 15 amino acids. Trimming stripped 3 bases from V and 2 bases from J, with 16 bases between. For the second PCR, which ran for roughly 6 to 11 cycles, a sample-barcoded 5' primer and a J-beta primer mix were used. Each cDNA molecule was tagged by a template-switch adaptor that had 12 random nucleotides. TCRdb reprocessed the 5' RACE reads via MiXCR and lists one record per CDR3 protein. The top ten hold roughly 13% of the sample, which has around 990,000 distinct CDR3 sequences, 35% to 40% seen once. This sequence joins TRBV20-1 and TRBJ2-5, with a tentative D call TRBD1 (5 bases). The sequence derives from a man younger than 30 in good health. Sequences were obtained from blood. In DNA, the CDR3 is TGCAGTGCTAGCGCAGGGCAGACCTTACAAGAGACCCAGTACTTC. Protein: CSASAGQTLQETQYF.